The present entry profiles one T cell receptor beta chain with its context. Its target is unknown. This record belongs to a study of T cells in tuberculosis. Study information: A South African cohort included IGRA-negative adolescents, latently infected IGRA-positive adolescents and adults with active tuberculosis.

Unsorted cryopreserved PBMC were sequenced, averaging roughly 99,000 T cells per clinical donor. This CDR3 is built from 14 residues. Trimming removed 0 bases at V and 5 bases at J, with 11 bases between. Germline values: CDR1 SGHRS, CDR2 YFSETQ. Study results and limitations: Shorter CDR3-alpha in active tuberculosis partly drove smaller distances.

Produced via immunoSEQ multiplex PCR; TCRdb's table is partial and in-frame only. Among about 37,000 clones, almost 95% were seen once, and the ten largest hold about an eighth. Sequenced sample: PBMCs. The chain links TRBV5-1 to TRBJ1-2, with D perhaps matching TRBD1 (6 bases). The receptor was derived from a donor aged 10-35 years with latent tuberculosis or without tuberculosis infection. Some clones in this sample may be carry-over from other donors' samples. CDR3: CASSLDRELYGYTF. The CDR3 nucleotides read TGCGCCAGCAGCTTGGACAGGGAATTGTATGGCTACACCTTC.